These T cell receptor beta chains were read from a single sample in a study of tumor-infiltrating lymphocytes in primary liver carcinoma. TCRdb used MiXCR to reprocess the multiplex PCR reads, holding one entry per CDR3 protein. Of under 200,000 distinct CDR3 sequences listed, 85% are singletons. The sequencing sample was made of tumor tissue from primary liver carcinoma. The receptors shown here come from a man in his forties with primary liver carcinoma and hepatitis B virus infection. Both conserved end residues are part of each CDR3.

CDR3 protein	CDR3 length	J gene	V gene
CASSQDRTSGRGTWELCF	18	TRBJ2-2	TRBV4-2
CSFAIAGADEQFF	13	TRBJ2-1	TRBV29-1
CAVGGGFQNTEVFF	14	TRBJ1-1	TRBV6-6
CNMGTGMTEAFF	12	TRBJ1-1	TRBV29-1
CAISDREEITDTQYF	15	TRBJ2-3	TRBV10-3
CVSSSGTETQYF	12	TRBJ2-5	TRBV5-5
CASSLRTPVNSPLHF	15	TRBJ1-6	TRBV5-6
CASSVSTSGPYEKYF	15	TRBJ2-7	TRBV6-1
CSVEGETGITDTQYF	15	TRBJ2-3	TRBV29-1
CASSFSTGLTEAFF	14	TRBJ1-1	TRBV6-2/TRBV6-3
CVSSSLPLSGVTDRQYF	17	TRBJ2-3	TRBV6-5
CASKRCKNIQYF	12	TRBJ2-4	TRBV6-7
CARCDGRDQETQYF	14	TRBJ2-5	TRBV6-1
CVSSSGQQETQYF	13	TRBJ2-5	TRBV5-6
CASSYSGLAGLSSYVQYF	18	TRBJ2-7	TRBV6-6